Following are 5 T cell receptor beta chains from one sample sequenced in a study of CD8+CD57+ T cells in acquired aplastic anemia. Previously, flow cytometry had revealed CD8+CD57+ cell expansion in the patients chosen for sequencing. Profiling of TCR beta VDJ combinations and CDR3 sequences used genomic DNA as template. A single record per CDR3 protein comes from TCRdb applying MiXCR to the reads. In the table there are some 180,000 distinct CDR3 sequences, 55% to 65% of which are singletons. Sample: sorted CD4+, CD8+, or CD8+CD57+ T cells (not recorded which) from PBMCs. The origin of the receptors is a human donor with aplastic anemia.

This clonotype was counted ten times or more. V gene TRBV5-6 combines with J gene TRBJ2-7, with no clear D. Trimming stripped 0 bases from V and 1 base from J, with 11 bases between. The V gene's germline CDR1 is SGHDT and CDR2 YYEEEE. The CDR3 length is 15 residues. The CDR3 is CASSLGLSVSYEQYF. The CDR3 DNA reads as TGTGCCAGCAGCTTGGGATTGTCCGTTTCCTACGAGCAGTACTTC.

The chain employs TRBV25-1 and TRBJ1-2; 10 nucleotides match TRBD1. Looked up from germline, CDR1 is MGHDK and CDR2 is SYGVNS. V trimming: 1 base; J trimming: 7 bases; junction bases outside the gene matches: 9. The CDR3 spans 16 residues. The chain's CDR3 is CASSEWDRGTRGGYTF. The CDR3 region has the DNA TGTGCCAGCAGTGAATGGGACAGGGGTACGCGGGGTGGCTACACCTTC.

The chain recombines TRBV4-1 with TRBJ1-1; TRBD1 is a possible D gene (5 bases). CDR1 MGHRA and CDR2 YSYEKL come from the germline V gene. V was cut by 2 bases and J by 9 bases, with 19 bases left in between. The CDR3 is 15 residues long. As DNA, the CDR3 is TGCGCCAGCAGCCAATCGGGGAACGGGGGTCCGCAAGCTTTCTTT. Protein sequence: CASSQSGNGGPQAFF.

This clonotype was counted a single time. The chain carries TRBV5-1 and TRBJ2-5, with 10 bases lining up with TRBD2. The length of the CDR3 is 17 residues. V shed 0 bases, J shed 3 bases, and the junction held 8 bases outside the gene matches. The germline V gene has CDR1 SGHRS and CDR2 YFSETQ. The DNA for the CDR3 is TGCGCCAGCAGCTTGGCTCCTAGCGGGAGAACAAAAGAGACCCAGTACTTC. Translating gives CASSLAPSGRTKETQYF.

A word on this clonotype: Since a much larger clone is just one base distant, this may be a read error. The J gene is TRBJ2-1, the V gene TRBV6-5; D possibly corresponds to TRBD2 (7 bases). The CDR3 runs 15 residues. Trimming pared 5 bases from V and 2 bases from J, leaving 13 bases between. The germline gives CDR1 MNHEY, CDR2 SVGAGI. CDR3 sequence: CASSPKGGPYNEQFF. CDR3 coding DNA: TGTGCCAGCAGTCCGAAGGGGGGGCCCTACAATGAGCAGTTCTTC.